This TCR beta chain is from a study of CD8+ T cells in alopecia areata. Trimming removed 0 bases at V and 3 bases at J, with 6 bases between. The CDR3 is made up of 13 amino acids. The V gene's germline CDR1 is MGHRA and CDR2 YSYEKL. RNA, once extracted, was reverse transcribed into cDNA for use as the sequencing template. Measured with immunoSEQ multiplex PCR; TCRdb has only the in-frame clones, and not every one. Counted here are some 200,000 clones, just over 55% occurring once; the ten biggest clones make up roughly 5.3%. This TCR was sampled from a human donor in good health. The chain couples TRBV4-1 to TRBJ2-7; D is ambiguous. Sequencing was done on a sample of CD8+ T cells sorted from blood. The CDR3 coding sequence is TGCGCCAGCAGCCAAGAATCAGGCTACGAGCAGTACTTC. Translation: CASSQESGYEQYF.